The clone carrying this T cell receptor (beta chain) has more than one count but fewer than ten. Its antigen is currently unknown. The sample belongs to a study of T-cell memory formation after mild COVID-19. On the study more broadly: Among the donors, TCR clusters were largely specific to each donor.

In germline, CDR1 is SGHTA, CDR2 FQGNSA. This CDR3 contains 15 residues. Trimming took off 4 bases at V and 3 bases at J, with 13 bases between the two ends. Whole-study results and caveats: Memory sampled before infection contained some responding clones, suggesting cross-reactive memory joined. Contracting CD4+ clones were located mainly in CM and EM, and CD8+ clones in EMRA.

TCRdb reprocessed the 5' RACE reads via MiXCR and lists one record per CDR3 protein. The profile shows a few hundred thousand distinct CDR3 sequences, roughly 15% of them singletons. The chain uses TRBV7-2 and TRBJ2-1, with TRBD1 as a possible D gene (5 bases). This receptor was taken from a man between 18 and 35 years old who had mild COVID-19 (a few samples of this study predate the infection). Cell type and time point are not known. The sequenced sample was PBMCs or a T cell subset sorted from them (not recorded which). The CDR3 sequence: CASSSPGSDYNEQFF. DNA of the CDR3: TGTGCCAGCAGCTCCCCAGGGTCGGACTACAATGAGCAGTTCTTC. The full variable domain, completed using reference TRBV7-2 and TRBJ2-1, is GAGVSQSPSNKVTEKGKDVELRCDPISGHTALYWYRQSLGQGLEFLIYFQGNSAPDKSGLPSDRFSAERTGGSVSTLTIQRTQQEDSAVYLCASSSPGSDYNEQFFGPGTRLTVL.